Reported below is one TCR beta chain. The sample comes from a study of shared clonotypes between healthy human individuals. TCRdb's copy holds only in-frame clones and misses some; the assay was immunoSEQ multiplex PCR. The sample holds roughly 770,000 clones; 90% to 98% are singletons and the top ten take less than 0.25%. Trimming took 5 bases from V and 7 from J, leaving 18 bases between them. Germline CDR1 is SQVTM and CDR2 is ANQGSEA. The CDR3 spans 14 residues. Naive-designated CD8 cells lacked CD45RO, were positively enriched for CCR7, and omitted terminally differentiated effector memory CD45RA+ cells.

The V and J genes are TRBV29-1 and TRBJ2-1; D gene uncertain. The sequence was collected from a man aged 25 to 40 in good health. The specimen was naive CD8+ T cells sorted from blood. Here the CDR3 DNA reads TGCAGCGTTTACCTAGTTCCGATCGGGAATGAGCAGTTCTTC. This codes for CSVYLVPIGNEQFF.